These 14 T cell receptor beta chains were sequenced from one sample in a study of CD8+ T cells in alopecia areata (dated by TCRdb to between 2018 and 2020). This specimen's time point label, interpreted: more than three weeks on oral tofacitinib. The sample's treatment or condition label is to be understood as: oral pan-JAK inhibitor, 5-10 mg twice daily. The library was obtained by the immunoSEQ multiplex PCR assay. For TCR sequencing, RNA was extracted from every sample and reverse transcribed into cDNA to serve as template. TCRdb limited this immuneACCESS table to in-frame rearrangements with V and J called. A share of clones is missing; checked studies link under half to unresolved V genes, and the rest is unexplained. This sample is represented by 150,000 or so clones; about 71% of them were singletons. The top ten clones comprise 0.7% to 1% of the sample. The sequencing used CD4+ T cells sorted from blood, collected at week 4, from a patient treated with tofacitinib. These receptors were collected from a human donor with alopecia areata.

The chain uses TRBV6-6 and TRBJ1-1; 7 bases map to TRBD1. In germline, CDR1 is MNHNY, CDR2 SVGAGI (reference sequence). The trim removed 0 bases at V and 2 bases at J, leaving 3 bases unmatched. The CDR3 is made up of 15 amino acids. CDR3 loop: CASSYSRTGNTEAFF. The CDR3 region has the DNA TGTGCCAGCAGTTACTCGAGGACAGGTAACACTGAAGCTTTCTTT.

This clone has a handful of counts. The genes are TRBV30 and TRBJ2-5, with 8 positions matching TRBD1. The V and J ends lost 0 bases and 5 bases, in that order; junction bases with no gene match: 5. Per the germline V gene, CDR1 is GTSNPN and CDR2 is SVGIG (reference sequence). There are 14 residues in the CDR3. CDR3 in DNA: TGTGCCTGGAGTGTCACAGGGGGGTACGAGACCCAGTACTTC. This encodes CAWSVTGGYETQYF.

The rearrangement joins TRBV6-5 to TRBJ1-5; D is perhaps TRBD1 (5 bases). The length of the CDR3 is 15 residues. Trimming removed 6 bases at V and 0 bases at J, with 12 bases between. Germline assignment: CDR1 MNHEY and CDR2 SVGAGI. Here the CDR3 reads CASRTTGDSNQPQHF. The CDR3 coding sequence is TGTGCCAGCAGAACTACAGGAGATAGCAATCAGCCCCAGCATTTT.

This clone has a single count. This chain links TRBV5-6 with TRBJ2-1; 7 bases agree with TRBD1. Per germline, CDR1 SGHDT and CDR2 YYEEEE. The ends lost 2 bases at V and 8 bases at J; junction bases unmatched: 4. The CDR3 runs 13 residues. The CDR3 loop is CASSFDRVDEQFF. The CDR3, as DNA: TGTGCCAGCAGCTTTGACAGGGTTGATGAGCAGTTCTTC.

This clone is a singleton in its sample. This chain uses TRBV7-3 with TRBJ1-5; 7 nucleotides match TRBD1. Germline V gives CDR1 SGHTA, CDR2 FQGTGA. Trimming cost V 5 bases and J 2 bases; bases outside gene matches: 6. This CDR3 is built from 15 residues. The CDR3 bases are TGTGCCAGCAGCCCCTCAGGGGGGGGCAATCAGCCCCAGCATTTT. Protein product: CASSPSGGGNQPQHF.

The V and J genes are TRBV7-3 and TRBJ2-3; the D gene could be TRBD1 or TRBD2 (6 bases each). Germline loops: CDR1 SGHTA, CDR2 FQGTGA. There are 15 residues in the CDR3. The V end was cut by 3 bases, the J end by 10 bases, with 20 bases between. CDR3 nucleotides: TGTGCCAGCAGCTTCCACGGGGGCGAGGGTGATCCGCAGTATTTT. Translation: CASSFHGGEGDPQYF.

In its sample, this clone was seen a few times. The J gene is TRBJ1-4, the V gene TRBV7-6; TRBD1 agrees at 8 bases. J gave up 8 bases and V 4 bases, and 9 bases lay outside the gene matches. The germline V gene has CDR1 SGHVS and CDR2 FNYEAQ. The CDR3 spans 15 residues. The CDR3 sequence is CASSSPTGGSEKLFF. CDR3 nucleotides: TGTGCCAGCAGCTCGCCAACAGGGGGATCCGAAAAACTGTTTTTT.

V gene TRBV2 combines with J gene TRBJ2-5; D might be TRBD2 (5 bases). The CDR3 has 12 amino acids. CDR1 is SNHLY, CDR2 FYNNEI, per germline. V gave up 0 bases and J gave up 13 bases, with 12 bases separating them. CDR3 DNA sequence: TGTGCCAGCAGTGAAGCGCCAGGACTTCGGTACTTC. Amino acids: CASSEAPGLRYF.

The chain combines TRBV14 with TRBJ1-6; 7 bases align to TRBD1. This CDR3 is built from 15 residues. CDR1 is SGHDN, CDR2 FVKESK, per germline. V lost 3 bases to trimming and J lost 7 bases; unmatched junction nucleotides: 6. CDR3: CASSQRTGENSPLHF. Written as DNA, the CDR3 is TGTGCCAGCAGCCAGCGGACAGGAGAAAATTCACCCCTCCACTTT.

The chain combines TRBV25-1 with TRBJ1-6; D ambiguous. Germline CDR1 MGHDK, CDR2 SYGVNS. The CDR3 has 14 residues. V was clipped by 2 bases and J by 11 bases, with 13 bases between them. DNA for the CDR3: TGTGCCAGCAGTGAAGGATCAGGCAGAGCACCCCTCCACTTT. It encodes CASSEGSGRAPLHF.

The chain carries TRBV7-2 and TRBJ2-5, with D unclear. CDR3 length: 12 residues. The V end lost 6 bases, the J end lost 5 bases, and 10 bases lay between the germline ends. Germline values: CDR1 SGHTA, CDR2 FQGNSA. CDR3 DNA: TGTGCCAGCAGGAGGTCTGGGGAGACCCAGTACTTC. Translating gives CASRRSGETQYF.

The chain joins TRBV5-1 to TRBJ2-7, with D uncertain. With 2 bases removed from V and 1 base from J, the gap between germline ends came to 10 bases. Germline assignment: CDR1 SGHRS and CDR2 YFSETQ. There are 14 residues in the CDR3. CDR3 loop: CASSLSWKSYEQYF. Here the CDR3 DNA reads TGCGCCAGCAGCTTATCATGGAAATCCTACGAGCAGTACTTC.

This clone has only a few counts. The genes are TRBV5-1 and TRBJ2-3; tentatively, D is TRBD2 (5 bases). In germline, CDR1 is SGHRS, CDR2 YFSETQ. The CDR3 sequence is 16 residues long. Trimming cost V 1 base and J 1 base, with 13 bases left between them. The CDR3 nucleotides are TGCGCCAGCAGCTTGTTAACTAGGCGCGGCACAGATACGCAGTATTTT. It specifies CASSLLTRRGTDTQYF.

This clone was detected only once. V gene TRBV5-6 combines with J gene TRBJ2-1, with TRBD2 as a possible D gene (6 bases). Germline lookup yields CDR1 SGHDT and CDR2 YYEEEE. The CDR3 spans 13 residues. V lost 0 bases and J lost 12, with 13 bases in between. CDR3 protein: CASSLAGGTRQFF. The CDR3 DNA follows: TGTGCCAGCAGCTTGGCGGGCGGGACTCGGCAGTTCTTC. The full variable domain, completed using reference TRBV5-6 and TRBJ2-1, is DAGVTQSPTHLIKTRGQQVTLRCSPKSGHDTVSWYQQALGQGPQFIFQYYEEEERQRGNFPDRFSGHQFPNYSSELNVNALLLGDSALYLCASSLAGGTRQFFGPGTRLTVL.